This TCR beta chain was profiled in a study of blood T cell repertoires in COVID-19. The CDR3 covers 15 residues. Germline CDR1 SGHTS, CDR2 YDEGEE. The junction had 9 bases not matched to a gene; V was cut back by 4 bases and J by 6 bases. Per the original data handling: From reference gene primer amplification, estimates of nucleated cell counts were derived. Some clones are missing from TCRdb's copy, which holds only in-frame ones; the method was immunoSEQ multiplex PCR. The V and J calls and the clone size are those of that table, but D and trimming were determined from the DNA. The repertoire holds some 150,000 clones, with over 75% as singletons.

This clonotype originated in a human donor in a cohort sampled during active COVID-19. This rearrangement joins TRBV5-8 to TRBJ2-1, with 8 bases identical to TRBD2. Sequenced: peripheral blood. CDR3 residues: CASSPRVAGTNEQFF. DNA for the CDR3: TGTGCCAGCAGCCCTCGGGTAGCGGGAACCAATGAGCAGTTCTTC.